The 21 T cell receptor beta chains below come from one sample, sequenced in a study of blood T cell repertoires in COVID-19. The data were produced by immunoSEQ multiplex PCR, yet TCRdb's version contains in-frame clones alone and is incomplete. The data contain about 190,000 clones, approximately 85% of them singletons. Sequencing used PBMCs or T cells enriched from blood (not recorded which). The receptors here all came from a man in his forties or fifties with acute COVID-19.

Regarding this clone: An end of the junction differs from the germline gene, which may be a read error. The J gene is TRBJ2-3, the V gene TRBV6-1; 10 nucleotides agree with TRBD2. CDR1 and CDR2 from the germline V gene are MNHNS and SASEGT. The CDR3 has 15 amino acids. The CDR3 DNA reads TGTGCCAGCAGGGAAGCGGGAGGGGGATTTTATACGCAGTATTTT. Its translation is CASREAGGGFYTQYF.

This chain links TRBV6-6 with TRBJ1-6; the match to TRBD1 covers 7 bases. Germline V gene sequence: CDR1 MNHNY, CDR2 SVGAGI (reference sequence). The CDR3 is 15 amino acids. The V segment lost 0 bases and the J segment 11 bases; nucleotides outside the gene matches: 7. The CDR3 is CASSYSDRVGPPLHF. The CDR3 DNA sequence: TGTGCCAGCAGTTACTCAGACAGGGTCGGTCCACCCCTCCACTTT.

This clone has only one observation. The V and J genes are TRBV13 and TRBJ2-1; 7 bases align to TRBD2. CDR3 length equals 11 residues. CDR1 and CDR2 (germline): PRHDT, FYEKMQ (reference sequence). V was pared by 5 bases and J by 15 bases, with 7 bases of the junction left unmatched. DNA of the CDR3: TGTGCCAGCAGCGCAAGCGGGGATTGGTTCTTC. Translated, it gives CASSASGDWFF.

In its sample, this clone was seen once. The rearrangement uses TRBV2 and TRBJ2-7; no reliable D call. The length of the CDR3 is 14 residues. Between the trimmed V and J ends, which lost 3 bases and 3 bases, there was a span of 12 bases. Germline V gene sequence: CDR1 SNHLY, CDR2 FYNNEI. The CDR3 DNA reads TGTGCCAGCAGTGAGCCTTTTGTAGTCTACGAGCAGTACTTC. Amino acids: CASSEPFVVYEQYF.

This chain joins TRBV7-8 and TRBJ2-7; 10 positions match TRBD1. The CDR3 spans 14 residues. Germline values: CDR1 SGHVS, CDR2 FQNEAQ. Unmatched junction bases numbered 5, after V lost 5 bases and J lost 4 bases. The DNA for the CDR3 is TGTGCCAGCAGCCAGGGACAGGGGAAGTACGAGCAGTACTTC. It encodes CASSQGQGKYEQYF.

The table lists this clone with a few counts. This chain joins TRBV30 and TRBJ2-1, with 8 positions matching TRBD2. With V trimmed by 1 base and J by 7 bases, 9 bases remained unmatched. The CDR3 extends over 15 amino acids. Germline CDR1 GTSNPN, CDR2 SVGIG (reference sequence). CDR3 DNA: TGTGCCTGGAGTGGGACGGGAGGGCCGGGTAATGAGCAGTTCTTC. This translates into CAWSGTGGPGNEQFF.

This sequence joins TRBV4-1 and TRBJ2-5, with 7 bases lining up with TRBD2. J gave up 5 bases and V 1 base, and 7 bases lay outside the gene matches. This CDR3 contains 15 residues. Per the germline V gene, CDR1 is MGHRA and CDR2 is YSYEKL. As DNA, the CDR3 is TGCGCCAGCAGCCAAGTGATGTCTAGCGGCGAGACCCAGTACTTC. It is translated as CASSQVMSSGETQYF.

V and J are TRBV5-1 and TRBJ2-2, with 11 bases that match TRBD2. CDR3 length equals 16 residues. The germline V gene encodes CDR1 SGHRS and CDR2 YFSETQ. The V and J ends lost 5 bases and 6 bases, in that order; junction bases with no gene match: 9. For the CDR3, the DNA is TGCGCCAGCAGACCACTACTAGCGGGAGTTGCCGGGGAGCTGTTTTTT. Protein: CASRPLLAGVAGELFF.

The table lists this clone with a few counts. This chain uses TRBV30 with TRBJ1-5; 7 nucleotides match TRBD1. With V trimmed by 5 bases and J by 0 bases, 7 bases remained unmatched. Germline assignment: CDR1 GTSNPN and CDR2 SVGIG (reference sequence). This CDR3 spans 15 amino acids. The CDR3 region is CAWGGGGVSNQPQHF. The DNA for the CDR3 is TGTGCCTGGGGAGGGGGCGGAGTTAGCAATCAGCCCCAGCATTTT.

The chain links TRBV30 to TRBJ2-1; 10 nucleotides line up with TRBD2. Looked up from germline, CDR1 is GTSNPN and CDR2 is SVGIG (reference sequence). V gave up 0 bases and J gave up 5 bases; unmatched junction bases: 1. The CDR3 totals 14 residues. CDR3 residues: CAWSVLAGNNEQFF. The CDR3 bases are TGTGCCTGGAGTGTACTAGCGGGGAACAATGAGCAGTTCTTC.

The genes are TRBV6-5 and TRBJ2-1; 8 bases line up with TRBD2. CDR3 length: 15 amino acids. J gave up 4 bases and V 2 bases, and 4 bases lay outside the gene matches. The V gene's germline CDR1 is MNHEY and CDR2 SVGAGI. CDR3 in amino acids: CASSYGTSRYNEQFF. CDR3 DNA: TGTGCCAGCAGTTACGGGACTAGTAGATACAATGAGCAGTTCTTC.

The chain has TRBV5-4 and TRBJ2-6; 10 bases match TRBD1. Germline V gene sequence: CDR1 SGHNT, CDR2 YYREEE (reference sequence). The CDR3 has 19 amino acids. With V trimmed by 4 bases and J by 0 bases, 10 bases remained unmatched. In nucleotides, the CDR3 is TGTGCCAGCAGCAGCGTCGGGACAGGGGTTGACTCTGGGGCCAACGTCCTGACTTTC. It specifies CASSSVGTGVDSGANVLTF.

This clone was seen a few times. This chain uses TRBV10-3 with TRBJ2-2; D is undetermined. The CDR3 is 14 amino acids. V lost 8 bases and J 1 base, leaving 11 bases between the germline ends. Per the germline V gene, CDR1 is ENHRY and CDR2 is SYGVKD. CDR3 DNA sequence: TGTGCCATCGGGCTTTTAGGGAACACCGGGGAGCTGTTTTTT. The encoded protein is CAIGLLGNTGELFF.

V and J are TRBV7-9 and TRBJ1-2; possibly TRBD1 for D (6 bases). This CDR3 region has 15 residues. V was clipped by 4 bases and J by 0 bases, with 12 bases between them. Germline V gene lookup returns CDR1 SEHNR and CDR2 FQNEAQ (reference sequence). The CDR3 bases are TGTGCCAGCAGCTCCAAACAGGGATCTAACTATGGCTACACCTTC. Protein sequence: CASSSKQGSNYGYTF.

The J gene is TRBJ1-5, the V gene TRBV28; 7 nucleotides line up with TRBD1. V shed 7 bases and J 7 bases; nucleotides not matched to a gene: 10. The germline V gene has CDR1 MDHEN and CDR2 SYDVKM. The CDR3 is made up of 14 amino acids. The CDR3 nucleotides are TGTGCCAGCATTGGCTTCAGGGGGTACCAGCCCCAGCATTTT. This encodes CASIGFRGYQPQHF.

CDR3 residues: CASSPYTGGYEQYF. DNA of the CDR3: TGTGCCAGCAGTCCCTACACAGGGGGTTACGAGCAGTACTTC. The rearrangement uses TRBV2 and TRBJ2-7; 8 bases map to TRBD1. CDR3 length: 14 residues. V lost 5 bases and J lost 4; bases outside the gene matches: 7. Germline CDR1 and CDR2: SNHLY and FYNNEI. The full variable domain, completed using reference TRBV2 and TRBJ2-7, is EPEVTQTPSHQVTQMGQEVILRCVPISNHLYFYWYRQILGQKVEFLVSFYNNEISEKSEIFDDQFSVERPDGSNFTLKIRSTKLEDSAMYFCASSPYTGGYEQYFGPGTRLTVT.

The J gene is TRBJ1-4, the V gene TRBV19; 10 bases are shared with TRBD1. J was trimmed by 7 bases and V by 7 bases; bases with no gene match: 9. The CDR3 contains 15 residues. Germline V gene data show CDR1 as LNHDA and CDR2 as SQIVND (reference sequence). The CDR3 DNA is TGTGCCAGTACCCCACCGGGACAGGGGAGTGAAAAACTGTTTTTT. Translated, it gives CASTPPGQGSEKLFF. Full variable domain (remainder filled in from reference TRBV19 and TRBJ1-4): DGGITQSPKYLFRKEGQNVTLSCEQNLNHDAMYWYRQDPGQGLRLIYYSQIVNDFQKGDIAEGYSVSREKKESFPLTVTSAQKNPTAFYLCASTPPGQGSEKLFFGSGTQLSVL.

This chain joins TRBV29-1 and TRBJ2-3, with a tentative D call TRBD1 (6 bases). Germline lookup yields CDR1 SQVTM and CDR2 ANQGSEA. V lost 1 base, J lost 2 bases, and 13 bases lay in between. The CDR3 contains 15 residues. The CDR3 sequence: CSVEGQGRDTDTQYF. CDR3 nucleotide sequence: TGCAGCGTTGAAGGCCAGGGGCGAGACACAGATACGCAGTATTTT.

This chain joins TRBV28 and TRBJ2-1, with D perhaps matching TRBD1 (6 bases). This CDR3 has 13 amino acids. V was shortened by 2 bases and J by 10 bases, with 12 bases between the two germline ends. Germline V gene sequence: CDR1 MDHEN, CDR2 SYDVKM. This CDR3 is CASSLNRVGEQFF. CDR3 bases: TGTGCCAGCAGTTTAAACAGGGTCGGGGAGCAGTTCTTC.

This chain uses TRBV18 with TRBJ1-6, with TRBD1 as a possible D gene (5 bases). V gave up 3 bases and J gave up 7 bases, with 10 bases separating them. CDR1 is KGHSH and CDR2 is LQKENI in the germline V gene. The CDR3 is made up of 14 amino acids. Written as DNA, the CDR3 is TGTGCCAGCTCACCTCAGGGCCTAAATTCACCCCTCCACTTT. Translated, it gives CASSPQGLNSPLHF.

The rearrangement joins TRBV7-9 to TRBJ1-1; D might be TRBD1 (6 bases). The CDR3 spans 14 residues. V was clipped by 2 bases and J by 1 base, with 8 bases between them. Germline-derived CDR1 and CDR2 are SEHNR and FQNEAQ (reference sequence). The CDR3 DNA reads TGTGCCAGCAGCTTAAGACAGGCGAACACTGAAGCTTTCTTT. Protein product: CASSLRQANTEAFF.